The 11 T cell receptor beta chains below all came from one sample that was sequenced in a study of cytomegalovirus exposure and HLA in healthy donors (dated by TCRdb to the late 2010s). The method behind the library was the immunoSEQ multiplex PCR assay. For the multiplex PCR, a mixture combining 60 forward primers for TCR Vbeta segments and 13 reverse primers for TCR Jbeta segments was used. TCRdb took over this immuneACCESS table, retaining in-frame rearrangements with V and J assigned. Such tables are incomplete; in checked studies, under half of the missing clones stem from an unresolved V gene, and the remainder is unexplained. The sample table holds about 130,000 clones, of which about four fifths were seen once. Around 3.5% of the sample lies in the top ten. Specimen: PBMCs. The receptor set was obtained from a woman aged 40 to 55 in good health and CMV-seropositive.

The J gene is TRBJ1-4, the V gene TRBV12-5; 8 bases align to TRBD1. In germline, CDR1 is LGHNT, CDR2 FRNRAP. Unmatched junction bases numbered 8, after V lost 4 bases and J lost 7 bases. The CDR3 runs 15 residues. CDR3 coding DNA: TGTGCTAGTGGTTCCTGGACAGGGTCGGGTGAAAAACTGTTTTTT. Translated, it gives CASGSWTGSGEKLFF.

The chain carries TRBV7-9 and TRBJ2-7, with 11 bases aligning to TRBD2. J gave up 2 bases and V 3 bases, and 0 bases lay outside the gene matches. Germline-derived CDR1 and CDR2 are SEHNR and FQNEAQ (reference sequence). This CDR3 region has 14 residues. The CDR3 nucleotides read TGTGCCAGCAGCTTTAGCGGGAGGGCCTACGAGCAGTACTTC. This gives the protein CASSFSGRAYEQYF.

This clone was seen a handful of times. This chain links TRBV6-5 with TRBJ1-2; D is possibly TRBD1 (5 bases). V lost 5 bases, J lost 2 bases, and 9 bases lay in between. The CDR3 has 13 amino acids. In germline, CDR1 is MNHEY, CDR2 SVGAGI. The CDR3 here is CASSPGQNYGYTF. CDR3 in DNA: TGTGCCAGCAGTCCAGGGCAAAACTATGGCTACACCTTC.

The CDR3 is CASSLLAGGPLDTQYF. DNA of the CDR3: TGTGCCAGCAGTTTACTAGCGGGAGGGCCTCTAGATACGCAGTATTTT. The chain links TRBV27 to TRBJ2-3, with 12 bases lining up with TRBD2. Trimming took 2 bases from V and 5 from J; bases not matched to a gene: 5. CDR3 size: 16 residues. Germline V CDR1 and CDR2: MNHEY, SMNVEV (reference sequence).

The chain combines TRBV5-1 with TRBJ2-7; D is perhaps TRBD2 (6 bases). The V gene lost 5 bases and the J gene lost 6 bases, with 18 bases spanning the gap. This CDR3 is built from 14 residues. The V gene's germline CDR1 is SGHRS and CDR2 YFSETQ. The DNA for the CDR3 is TGCGCCAGCAGTACCGGGACTGGGCTAGTCGAGCAGTACTTC. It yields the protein CASSTGTGLVEQYF.

CDR3 DNA sequence: TGTGCCAGCAGCACCGGGGGAGGAAGCTACAATGAGCAGTTCTTC. It encodes CASSTGGGSYNEQFF. The chain has TRBV11-2 and TRBJ2-1, with TRBD2 as a possible D gene (6 bases). This CDR3 is 15 amino acids long. Germline V gives CDR1 SGHAT, CDR2 FQNNGV. V was pared by 5 bases and J by 3 bases, with 14 bases between. Full variable domain (outside the CDR3, taken from reference TRBV11-2 and TRBJ2-1): EAGVAQSPRYKIIEKRQSVAFWCNPISGHATLYWYQQILGQGPKLLIQFQNNGVVDDSQLPKDRFSAERLKGVDSTLKIQPAKLEDSAVYLCASSTGGGSYNEQFFGPGTRLTVL.

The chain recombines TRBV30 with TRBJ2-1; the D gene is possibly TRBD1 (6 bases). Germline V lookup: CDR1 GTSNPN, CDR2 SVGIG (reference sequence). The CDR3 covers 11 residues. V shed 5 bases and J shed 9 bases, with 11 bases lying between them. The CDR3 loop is CAWARGAEQFF. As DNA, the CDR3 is TGTGCCTGGGCCAGGGGAGCTGAGCAGTTCTTC.

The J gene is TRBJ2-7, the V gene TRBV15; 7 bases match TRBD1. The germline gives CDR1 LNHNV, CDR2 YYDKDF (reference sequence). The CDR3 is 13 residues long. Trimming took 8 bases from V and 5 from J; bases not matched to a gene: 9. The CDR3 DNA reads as TGTGCCACCGCCGGGCAGGGGGTGCACGAGCAGTACTTC. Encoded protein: CATAGQGVHEQYF.

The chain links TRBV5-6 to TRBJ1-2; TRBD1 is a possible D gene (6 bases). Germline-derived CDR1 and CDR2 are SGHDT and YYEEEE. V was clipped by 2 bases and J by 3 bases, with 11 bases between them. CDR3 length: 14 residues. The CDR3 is CASSFGGADYGYTF. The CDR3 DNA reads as TGTGCCAGCAGCTTTGGGGGGGCGGACTATGGCTACACCTTC.

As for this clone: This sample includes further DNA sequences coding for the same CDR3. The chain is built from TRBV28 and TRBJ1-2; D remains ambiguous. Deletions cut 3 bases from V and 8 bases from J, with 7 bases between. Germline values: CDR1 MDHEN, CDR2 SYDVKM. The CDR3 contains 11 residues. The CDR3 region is CASSLGGGYTF. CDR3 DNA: TGTGCCAGCAGTTTGGGAGGAGGCTACACCTTC.

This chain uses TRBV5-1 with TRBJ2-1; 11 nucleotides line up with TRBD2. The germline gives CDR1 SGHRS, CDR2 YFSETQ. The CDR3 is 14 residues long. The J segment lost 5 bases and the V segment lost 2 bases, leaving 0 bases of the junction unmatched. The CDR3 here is CASSFSGGDNEQFF. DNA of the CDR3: TGCGCCAGCAGCTTTAGCGGGGGGGACAATGAGCAGTTCTTC.